This entry concerns a single TCR beta chain. There is no known antigen for this receptor. Base qualities are missing; no much larger clone stands one base away. V lost 2 bases and J lost 5 bases; the stretch between them is 11 bases long. Counted from cysteine to phenylalanine, this CDR3 has 13 amino acids. Left in the record is the CDR3 DNA by itself, 39 bases read in frame from the first base. CDR1 SGHRS and CDR2 YFSETQ were looked up in the germline V gene. TCRbeta CDR3 regions were amplified from genomic DNA using the immunoSEQ Assay, a bias-controlled multiplex PCR. As for the authors' bioinformatics: Within the assay, amplification of reference gene primers was used to estimate how many nucleated cells each sample contained. Sequence reads were collapsed and filtered to measure the absolute abundance of every unique TCRbeta CDR3 rearrangement. For each sample, productive Simpson clonality was calculated by taking the square root of Simpson's diversity index across productive rearrangements. TCRdb carries this immuneACCESS record with in-frame sequences only. Its versions omit some clonotypes, under half of them owing to an unresolved V gene in the studies checked, with the rest unexplained. The V and J calls and clone size were taken over from that table, and D and trimming were inferred from the DNA. In this sample the table shows about 170,000 clones, approximately 89% of which occur a single time. The top ten constitute less than 0.85% of the sample.

The data belong to a study of blood T cell repertoires in COVID-19 (dated by TCRdb to the early 2020s). Some background on the complete study: Samples covering the acute and convalescent phases of COVID-19 were provided by collaborators in the United States, Italy and Spain. The material from the prospective study consisted of cDNA or gDNA derived from T cells, B-cell-depleted T cells, or PBMCs. Deeply sampled blood TCRbeta repertoires from subjects exposed to, actively infected with, or recovered from COVID-19 were included in the dataset. A freely available public database, intended as a resource for researchers studying the immune response to SARS-CoV-2, is where the repertoires were released. Samples were obtained from the ongoing ImmuneRACE study (first 160 participants) and from some 1,300 subjects provided by 6 global collaborators. The sample metadata nearly always contained a de-identified subject ID, COVID-19 status, age in years and sex. HLA class I and class II types, where available, came from metadata supplied by the sample provider rather than from assay-based typing. What the study reported, not specific to this receptor: The amount of clinical and demographic metadata varied by source and participant and was provided uncurated.

In the prospective study, participants were roughly 18 to 100 years old, resided in fewer than 25 geographic areas of the United States, and were enrolled through a virtual design. In the prospective study, participants were assigned to cohorts based on the clinical history participants reported in a screening survey and a study questionnaire. Recovered participants in ImmuneRACE Cohort 3 were defined as having two consecutive negative NP/OP PCR tests, clearance from a healthcare professional, or resolution of symptoms. Each participant in the prospective study had whole blood, serum and a nasopharyngeal or oropharyngeal swab collected by mobile phlebotomists. Participants in the prospective study had the option to provide additional blood draws and questionnaires over a roughly two-month period. Before DNA extraction, blood samples from the prospective study were shipped at room temperature or frozen.

The TCR originated in a woman under 30 who had recovered from COVID-19. The chain links TRBV5-1 with TRBJ2-7, and perhaps TRBD1 as D gene, on 6 matching bases. Sequenced input: PBMCs or T cells enriched from blood (not recorded which). The bases are TGCGCCAGCAGCTTCGCAGGGGCCCACGAGCAGTACTTC. Its translation reads: CASSFAGAHEQYF.